A selection of T cell receptor beta chains follows, all from one sample in a study of blood T cells in healthy people across ages. TCRdb called the 5' RACE reads again in MiXCR, with one record for every CDR3 protein. This table holds 650,000 to 1,000,000 distinct CDR3 sequences, approximately 35% found once. The source material was blood. The source is a man younger than 35 in good health. Each CDR3 is given with its conserved first and last residue. A D gene is named only where the DNA matches it firmly. The size of a clone is reported for some rows only, either as once, few or many, or as a class for expanded clones.

D gene	clone size	V gene	J gene	CDR3 DNA	CDR3 protein
-	few	TRBV12-3/TRBV12-4	TRBJ2-1	TGTGCCAGCACCGTGGGGGCCTCCTACAATGAGCAGTTCTTC	CASTVGASYNEQFF
-	-	TRBV7-8	TRBJ1-5	TGTGCCAGCAGCTTAGGTAGAGGAGGTCAGCCCCAGCATTTT	CASSLGRGGQPQHF
-	few	TRBV6-2/TRBV6-3	TRBJ1-1	TGTGCCAGCAGTCCGGCCCGGGCGACTGAAGCTTTCTTT	CASSPARATEAFF
-	few	TRBV5-1	TRBJ2-2	TGCGCCAGCAGCTTAATAACAAGTGGCGCGAACACCGGGGAGCTGTTTTTT	CASSLITSGANTGELFF
TRBD2	-	TRBV7-3	TRBJ2-3	TGTGCCAGCAGCTTTATAGCGGGAGACAAAGATACGCAGTATTTT	CASSFIAGDKDTQYF
-	-	TRBV15	TRBJ2-6	TGTGCCACCAGCAGAGACCGGAGCTCTGGGGCCAACGTCCTGACTTTC	CATSRDRSSGANVLTF
-	-	TRBV20-1	TRBJ2-7	TGCAGTGCTAGAGATCTGCACCATTCTAGCGCCAAACACAGTGAGCAGTACTTC	CSARDLHHSSAKHSEQYF
-	few	TRBV11-2	TRBJ2-5	TGTGCCAGCAGCTTAGTACTGGGACGACGAGGGGAGACCCAGTACTTC	CASSLVLGRRGETQYF
TRBD1	many	TRBV6-2/TRBV6-3	TRBJ2-7	TGTGCCAGCAGTTTCGACAGGGAATACGAGCAGTACTTC	CASSFDREYEQYF
-	-	TRBV7-9	TRBJ2-7	TGTGCCAGCAGCTTGAGGGCCGGGTCCTACAATGAGCAGTACTTC	CASSLRAGSYNEQYF
-	-	TRBV27	TRBJ1-2	TGTGTCAGCAGCCTAGGGGGGCCAGGGGCAAACTATGGCTACACCTTC	CVSSLGGPGANYGYTF
TRBD1	many	TRBV4-3	TRBJ1-1	TGCGCCAGCAGCCAAGATGACAGGGCGAACACTGAAGCTTTCTTT	CASSQDDRANTEAFF
-	-	TRBV10-3	TRBJ1-2	TGTGCCATCAGTGCTTGGACCGACCTCAGAAGGCTCACCTTC	CAISAWTDLRRLTF
-	few	TRBV7-3	TRBJ2-1	TGTGCCAGCAGCACCTCGTCGAGCTCCTACAATGAGCAGTTCTTC	CASSTSSSSYNEQFF
-	-	TRBV2	TRBJ2-2	TGTGCCAGCAGGGGGCACGTTCAGGGTTCGGCCGGGGAGCTGTTTTTT	CASRGHVQGSAGELFF
-	many	TRBV29-1	TRBJ1-2	TGCAGCGTTGTTATCGGACAGTCTTATGGCTACACCTTC	CSVVIGQSYGYTF
-	-	TRBV7-3	TRBJ2-3	TGTGCCAGCAGCTTAAGAGGCAGGAGCCTTCCAGATACGCAGTATTTT	CASSLRGRSLPDTQYF
-	many	TRBV6-5	TRBJ2-5	TGTGCCAGCAGTTACCCGGGTACCGAGACCCAGTACTTC	CASSYPGTETQYF
-	-	TRBV28	TRBJ1-6	TGTACTGCGGGGGGAGAGATCTATAATTCACCCCTCCACTTT	CTAGGEIYNSPLHF
-	few	TRBV19	TRBJ1-5	TGTGCCAGTAGTATATCCAATCAGCCCCAGCATTTT	CASSISNQPQHF
-	-	TRBV4-2	TRBJ2-7	TGTGCCAGCAGCCAGGTTACCAACCCCCGCAACAATGAGCAGTACTTC	CASSQVTNPRNNEQYF
-	many	TRBV29-1	TRBJ2-7	TGCAGCGTTGTATTTGGGGGGTGGTACGAGCAGTACTTC	CSVVFGGWYEQYF
-	few	TRBV2	TRBJ1-5	TGTGCCAGCTCCGAAGTACAGTACAATCAGCCCCAGCATTTT	CASSEVQYNQPQHF
-	once	TRBV25-1	TRBJ2-5	TGTGCCAGCAGGCTCGAGGACCGCCAAGAGACCCAGTACTTC	CASRLEDRQETQYF
-	-	TRBV4-1	TRBJ2-5	TGCGCCAGCAGCCAAGATAGGTATGGGGCGTGGGAGCAGTACTTC	CASSQDRYGAWEQYF
-	-	TRBV2	TRBJ2-7	TGTGCCAGCACTTGGGACCGGGGGGAGCAGTACTTC	CASTWDRGEQYF
TRBD1	-	TRBV12-3/TRBV12-4	TRBJ2-3	TGTGCCAGCAGTCAGGGACAGGGGGCATGGGGCACAGATACGCAGTATTTT	CASSQGQGAWGTDTQYF
-	-	TRBV7-9	TRBJ2-5	TGTGCCAGCAGCTTAGCATCCGGACAGCAAGAGACCCAGTACTTC	CASSLASGQQETQYF
-	few	TRBV9	TRBJ1-2	TGTGCCAGCAGCGTAGATCAGGGAATTAACTATGGCTACACCTTC	CASSVDQGINYGYTF
TRBD2	-	TRBV11-3	TRBJ2-3	TGTGCCGGCAGCCGCGGGGGGGTATCAGCAGATACGCAGTATTTT	CAGSRGGVSADTQYF
-	few	TRBV4-2	TRBJ2-7	TGTGCCAGCAGCCAAGATAAGGCACTAGTCGGCAATGAGCAGTACTTC	CASSQDKALVGNEQYF
-	-	TRBV6-5	TRBJ1-2	TGTGCCACCCTAGCGTTGTTCTATGGCTACACCTTC	CATLALFYGYTF
-	many	TRBV12-3/TRBV12-4	TRBJ2-1	TGTGCCAGCAGTTTGGGGGGCTTCGATGAGCAGTTCTTC	CASSLGGFDEQFF
TRBD2	-	TRBV4-3	TRBJ2-1	TGCGCCAGCAGCCAAACACGGGGGGACTACAATGAGCAGTTCTTC	CASSQTRGDYNEQFF
-	-	TRBV12-3/TRBV12-4	TRBJ1-1	TGTGCCAGCAGGCCGGGACCCAGCGGGACTGAAGCTTTCTTT	CASRPGPSGTEAFF
-	-	TRBV20-1	TRBJ2-7	TGCAGTGCTATTCGGACAAGCTCCTACAATGAGCAGTACTTC	CSAIRTSSYNEQYF
-	few	TRBV7-3	TRBJ1-1	TGTGCCAGCAGCTTAAGGCAAGGAGGTGGCACTGAAGCTTTCTTT	CASSLRQGGGTEAFF
-	-	TRBV12-3/TRBV12-4	TRBJ1-1	TGTGCCACTAAGACCGGGGGACCGAACACTGAAGCTTTCTTT	CATKTGGPNTEAFF
-	-	TRBV20-1	TRBJ1-2	TGCAGTGCAAATCGTGAAGGCGGCGGCTACACCTTC	CSANREGGGYTF
-	few	TRBV5-1	TRBJ1-6	TGCGCCAGCAGCTTGGAGGGGCAAGGCCGAACTAATTCACCCCTCCACTTT	CASSLEGQGRTNSPLHF
-	few	TRBV4-3	TRBJ1-2	TGCGCCAGCAGCCAAGATTTAGACGGTACTAACTATGGCTACACCTTC	CASSQDLDGTNYGYTF
-	-	TRBV9	TRBJ2-7	TGTGCCAGCAGCGTCAACAATGAGCAGTACTTC	CASSVNNEQYF
-	-	TRBV4-3	TRBJ2-3	TGCGCCAGCAGCCAAAGGCCCTCTAGCACAGATACGCAGTATTTT	CASSQRPSSTDTQYF
-	many	TRBV12-3/TRBV12-4	TRBJ1-1	TGTGCCAGCATAGTGAACACTGAAGCTTTCTTT	CASIVNTEAFF
-	many	TRBV10-3	TRBJ2-7	TGTGCCATCAGTGAGTCCTCGGGACAAAACGAGCAGTACTTC	CAISESSGQNEQYF
-	few	TRBV27	TRBJ1-4	TGTGCCAGCAGTTTATCGTTTGGGACCGTTATTAATGAAAAACTGTTTTTT	CASSLSFGTVINEKLFF
-	many	TRBV7-2	TRBJ2-5	TGTGCCAGCAGCCTCGGCGGACCCCAAGAGACCCAGTACTTC	CASSLGGPQETQYF